This T cell receptor beta chain was found in a study of T cell responses to AZD1222 COVID-19 vaccine. V dropped 5 bases and J dropped 7; count of bases not matched to a gene: 11. The CDR3 is made up of 18 amino acids. Germline V gene data show CDR1 as SGHVS and CDR2 as FNYEAQ. TCRdb's copy holds only in-frame clones and misses some; the assay was immunoSEQ multiplex PCR. The sample carries 99,000 or so clones, 88% recorded once. Source: peripheral blood, taken on day 0 of AZD1222 vaccination. This rearrangement joins TRBV7-6 to TRBJ2-1, with 16 bases lining up with TRBD2. This clonotype was obtained from an adult in good health. As DNA, the CDR3 is TGTGCCAGCAGCCCAGCCCCGGGACTAGCGGGGGGGATGAATGAGCAGTTCTTC. Translating it yields CASSPAPGLAGGMNEQFF.